Detailed here is one TCR beta chain. Profiling relied on immunoSEQ multiplex PCR, and the TCRdb table lists in-frame clones only, not all of them. The data contain over a million clones, around 97% of them singletons. This entry is derived from a study of shared clonotypes between healthy human individuals. The V gene's germline CDR1 is MNHNS and CDR2 SASEGT. The junction had 4 bases not matched to a gene; V was cut back by 6 bases and J by 0 bases. This CDR3 is built from 14 residues. Sequencing was done on a sample of naive CD4+ T cells sorted from blood. Subset specified: CD45RA+ positively selected. The chain recombines TRBV6-1 with TRBJ1-2, with 7 bases matching TRBD1. This sequence originates from a man aged 30 to 39 in good health. CDR3 loop: CASRDRATNYGYTF. CDR3 DNA: TGTGCCAGCAGAGACAGGGCCACTAACTATGGCTACACCTTC.